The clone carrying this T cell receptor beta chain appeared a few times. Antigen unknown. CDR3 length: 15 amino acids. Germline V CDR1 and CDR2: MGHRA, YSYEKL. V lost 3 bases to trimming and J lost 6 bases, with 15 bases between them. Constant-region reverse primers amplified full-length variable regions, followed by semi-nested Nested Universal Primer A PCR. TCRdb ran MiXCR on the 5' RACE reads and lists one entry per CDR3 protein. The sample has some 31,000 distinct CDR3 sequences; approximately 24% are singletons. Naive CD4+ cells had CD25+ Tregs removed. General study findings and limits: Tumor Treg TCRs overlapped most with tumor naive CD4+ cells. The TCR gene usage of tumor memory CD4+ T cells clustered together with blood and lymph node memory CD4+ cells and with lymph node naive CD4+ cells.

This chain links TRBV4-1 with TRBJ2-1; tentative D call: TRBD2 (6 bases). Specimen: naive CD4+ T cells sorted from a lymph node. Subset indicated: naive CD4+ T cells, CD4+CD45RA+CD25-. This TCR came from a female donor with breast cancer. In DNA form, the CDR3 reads TGCGCCAGCAGCCATGCGGGACCGCGCCTCAATGAGCAGTTCTTC. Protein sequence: CASSHAGPRLNEQFF.